Below, 10 T cell receptor beta chains from the same sample are listed, as sequenced in a study of T cells in Graves' hyperthyroidism and ophthalmopathy. Researchers amplified the TCR beta CDR3 regions from RNA transcripts. The HTBI primer set was used in a first-round RT-PCR of the TCR CDR3. TCRdb recomputed calls from the multiplex PCR reads with MiXCR, one row per CDR3 protein. This table holds 450,000 to 600,000 distinct CDR3 sequences, approximately 20% found once. The sample comprised blood. The receptors come from a man in his forties with Graves' ophthalmopathy.

The J gene is TRBJ2-1, the V gene TRBV12-5; TRBD1 or TRBD2 may be the D gene (5 bases each). This CDR3 spans 15 amino acids. The germline V gene has CDR1 LGHNT and CDR2 FRNRAP. Between the trimmed V and J ends, which lost 8 bases and 3 bases, there was a span of 17 bases. CDR3 in DNA: TGTGCTAGTTCCGGGGCCCGGGGTCTCTACAATGAGCAGTTCTTC. Amino acid sequence: CASSGARGLYNEQFF.

This clonotype was found a few times. This rearrangement joins TRBV27 to TRBJ1-1, with a possible D match to TRBD1 (6 bases). Germline V gene data show CDR1 as MNHEY and CDR2 as SMNVEV (reference sequence). The V and J ends lost 3 bases and 7 bases respectively, with 12 bases between them. CDR3 size: 13 residues. The CDR3 is CASSFYRDGEAFF. DNA for the CDR3: TGTGCCAGCAGTTTCTACAGGGACGGTGAAGCTTTCTTT.

This clonotype showed up just a few times. The V and J genes are TRBV5-4 and TRBJ2-2; 15 bases are shared with TRBD2. Unmatched junction bases numbered 8, after V lost 4 bases and J lost 4 bases. The CDR3 is 18 residues long. Germline loops: CDR1 SGHNT, CDR2 YYREEE (reference sequence). The CDR3 DNA reads TGTGCCAGCAGCAAGATGGGACTAGCGGGGGGAAGCACCGGGGAGCTGTTTTTT. It encodes CASSKMGLAGGSTGELFF.

CDR3 region: CSASPSGNTIYF. The DNA for the CDR3 is TGCAGTGCTAGTCCCTCTGGAAACACCATATATTTT. The genes are TRBV20-1 and TRBJ1-3; D is ambiguous. Germline V gene lookup returns CDR1 DFQATT and CDR2 SNEGSKA (reference sequence). V was clipped by 3 bases and J by 0 bases, with 3 bases between them. The CDR3 contains 12 residues.

This clonotype occurred many times. The chain links TRBV12-3 or TRBV12-4 to TRBJ1-2; D gene unclear. The CDR3 runs to 16 residues. Trimming pared 7 bases from V and 1 base from J, leaving 19 bases between. In nucleotides, the CDR3 is TGTGCCAGCAACAGTTTAGGAAAAGCAGTTAACTATGGCTACACCTTC. This translates into CASNSLGKAVNYGYTF.

This clonotype was seen repeatedly, ten times or more. This CDR3 reads CASRPDGDSPWEEQYF. DNA of the CDR3: TGTGCCAGCAGACCTGACGGGGACTCCCCTTGGGAGGAGCAGTACTTC. The chain is built from TRBV6-1 and TRBJ2-7; possible D gene TRBD2, 6 bases. V was pared by 6 bases and J by 7 bases, with 25 bases between. Germline CDR1 MNHNS, CDR2 SASEGT. This CDR3 is 16 amino acids long.

There are a few counts of this clonotype. The chain is built from TRBV6-9 and TRBJ1-5; 10 bases line up with TRBD1. Per germline, CDR1 MNHGY and CDR2 SVAAGI. CDR3 size: 16 residues. The V and J ends lost 2 bases and 6 bases, in that order; junction bases with no gene match: 7. This chain's CDR3 is CASSYTGTGDLQPQHF. CDR3 coding DNA: TGTGCCAGCAGTTATACCGGGACAGGGGATCTTCAGCCCCAGCATTTT.

In its sample, this clonotype was seen a few times. This rearrangement joins TRBV4-1 to TRBJ2-5; 7 positions match TRBD1. The germline V gene has CDR1 MGHRA and CDR2 YSYEKL. This CDR3 contains 14 residues. Germline trimming cut 4 bases from V and 4 bases from J; bases unmatched to any gene: 6. CDR3 amino acids: CASSRTGASETQYF. In nucleotides, the CDR3 is TGCGCCAGCAGCCGAACAGGGGCGTCAGAGACCCAGTACTTC.

Points on this clonotype: A junction end diverges from the germline sequence, so it may reflect a read error. The chain carries TRBV7-2 and TRBJ2-1, with D possibly TRBD2 on 7 matching bases. CDR1 and CDR2 (germline): SGHTA, FQGNSA. The CDR3 is made up of 15 amino acids. DNA for the CDR3: TGTGCCAGCAGTTTAGGTGCGGGGGCACGAGCTGAGCAGTTCTTC. This codes for CASSLGAGARAEQFF.

This clonotype was detected ten times or more. This chain uses TRBV2 with TRBJ2-1, with 9 bases matching TRBD1. The V and J ends lost 7 bases and 2 bases, in that order; junction bases with no gene match: 9. CDR3 length: 16 residues. CDR1 and CDR2 from the germline V gene are SNHLY and FYNNEI. This CDR3 is CASITGGGGAYNEQFF. For the CDR3, the DNA is TGTGCCAGCATCACAGGGGGCGGCGGGGCCTACAATGAGCAGTTCTTC.